This record concerns one T cell receptor beta chain sequence. This clone's antigen is unknown. Base qualities are not at hand, and no much larger clone is one base apart. The data were obtained in a study of T cell repertoires in cytomegalovirus infection (dated by TCRdb to between 2019 and 2020). Study-wide context: The peptide stimulations were aimed at well-studied HLA-B-restricted epitopes as well as recently identified HLA-C-restricted CMV epitopes, whose presentation resists viral immunomodulation. Because public TCR beta signatures pointed to carriage of CMV infection together with the matching HLA type, the HLA type of each donor mattered for the analysis.

What this sample's treatment or condition label stands for: in vitro stimulation with specific CMV peptide epitopes to enrich CMV-specific T cells. Paper-wide results and their limitations: In the ex vivo response, HLA-C-restricted CMV-specific TCR beta clonotypes were dominant, and in two of eight donors the single most frequent clonotype came from this HLA-C-restricted group. Cumulative frequency of public TCR beta family members discriminated carriers of CMV infection plus the relevant HLA type in this cohort and an independent approximately 370-donor cohort.

Sequencing instrument: Illumina HiSeq 1500. TCRdb's own reprocessing of the public reads used fastp at Q25 and MiXCR and kept productive beta chains. Every CDR3 protein is listed once, alongside the most common genes and DNA of its rows. The sample records about 920,000 distinct CDR3 sequences, approximately 32% of which are singletons. The ten top clones hold roughly 13% of the sample. The clonotype originates from a human donor in good health (CMV status not recorded). Some clones in this sample may be carry-over from other donors' samples. The specimen comprised cultured CD8+ T cells from PBMCs, sampled from culture after CMV antigen stimulation.

Read as DNA, the sequence is TGTGCCAGCAGGGAGGCAGCGATGAACACTGAAGCTTTCTTT. Its protein is CASREAAMNTEAFF. The chain joins TRBV5-4 to TRBJ1-1; the D gene cannot be resolved reliably. There are 14 amino acids in the CDR3, from cysteine to phenylalanine inclusive. CDR3 DNA is the only sequence kept; it has 42 bases, read in frame from the first base. Reading the germline V gene (reference sequence) gives CDR1 SGHNT and CDR2 YYREEE. V sheds 5 bases and J sheds 0 bases, leaving 11 bases between their ends. The full variable domain, completed from the reference TRBV5-4 and TRBJ1-1 proteins outside the CDR3, reads ETGVTQSPTHLIKTRGQQVTLRCSSQSGHNTVSWYQQALGQGPQFIFQYYREEENGRGNFPPRFSGLQFPNYSSELNVNALELDDSALYLCASREAAMNTEAFFGQGTRLTVV.